Within the sample, the clone carrying this T cell receptor (beta chain) is medium-sized. Its antigen is unknown. TCRdb re-called the 5' RACE reads through MiXCR, storing one row per CDR3 protein. The repertoire holds over 30,000 distinct CDR3 sequences, with under 30% as singletons. J was trimmed by 3 bases and V by 4 bases; bases with no gene match: 7. The CDR3 runs 15 residues. Germline V gives CDR1 SGHRS, CDR2 YFSETQ. Study observations and caveats: Greatest tumor Treg TCR overlap was with tumor naive CD4+ cells. Tumor memory CD4+ T cell TCR gene usage clustered with blood and lymph node memory CD4+ cells and lymph node naive CD4+ cells.

Source material: naive CD4+ T cells sorted from a lymph node. The subset denotes: naive CD4+ T cells, CD4+CD45RA+CD25-. The clonotype originates from a female donor with breast cancer. The V gene is TRBV5-1, the J gene TRBJ1-1, with TRBD1 identical over 9 bases. The CDR3 reads CASSLGTGPHTEAFF. The CDR3 DNA sequence: TGCGCCAGCAGCCTCGGGACAGGGCCGCACACTGAAGCTTTCTTT.